This TCR beta chain appears in the sequencing data of a study of T cells after yellow fever vaccination. Whole-study findings and limits: Shared CD4/CD8 clonotypes were a small share, likely from convergent recombination. The study noted that FACS-sorted repertoires could contain abundant clonotypes contaminating from the bulk population. Reappearing after the booster were most of the clones from primary vaccination (about 95% CD4, 88% CD8).

This clonotype has a handful of counts. Its antigen remains unknown. The CDR3 consists of 14 residues. Trimming removed 2 bases from V and 7 bases from J; junction bases left unmatched: 6. Germline V lookup: CDR1 DFQATT, CDR2 SNEGSKA (reference sequence). TCRdb recomputed calls from the 5' RACE reads with MiXCR, one row per CDR3 protein. The sample includes roughly 500,000 distinct CDR3 sequences, 15% to 20% seen only once; the top ten take 14%. Here the sequenced sample was PBMCs, taken 15 days after the yellow fever booster vaccination. The TCR sequence derives from a man aged 25 to 40 who received the YFV17D yellow fever vaccine. J is TRBJ2-1 and V is TRBV20-1; 9 positions agree with TRBD2. CDR3 bases: TGCAGTGCTAGACGGGCTAGCGGGACAAATGAGCAGTTCTTC. Translating it yields CSARRASGTNEQFF.